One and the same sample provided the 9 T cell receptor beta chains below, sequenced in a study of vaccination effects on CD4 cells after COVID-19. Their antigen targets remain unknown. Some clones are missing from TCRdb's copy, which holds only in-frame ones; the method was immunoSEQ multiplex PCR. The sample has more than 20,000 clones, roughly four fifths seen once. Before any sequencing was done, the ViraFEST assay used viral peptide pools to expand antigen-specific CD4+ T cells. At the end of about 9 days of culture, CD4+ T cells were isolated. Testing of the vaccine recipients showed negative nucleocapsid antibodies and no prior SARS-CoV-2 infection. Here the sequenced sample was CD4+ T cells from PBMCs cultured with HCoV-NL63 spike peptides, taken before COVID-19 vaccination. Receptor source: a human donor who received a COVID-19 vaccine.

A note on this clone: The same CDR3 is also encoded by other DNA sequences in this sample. This chain's CDR3 is CASSPSSTDTQYF. In nucleotides, the CDR3 is TGTGCCAGCTCACCATCTAGCACAGATACGCAGTATTTT. The V call is TRBV18, the J call TRBJ2-3, with D hard to call. The CDR3 runs 13 residues. Germline-derived CDR1 and CDR2 are KGHSH and LQKENI. V was pared by 2 bases and J by 0 bases, with 3 bases between.

CDR3 sequence: CASSLVWGTEAFF. The CDR3 nucleotides are TGTGCCAGCAGCTTGGTTTGGGGCACTGAAGCTTTCTTT. The chain couples TRBV5-5 to TRBJ1-1, with D hard to call. From germline, CDR1 is SGHKS and CDR2 YYEKEE (reference sequence). V shed 0 bases and J shed 4 bases, with 7 bases lying between them. The CDR3 length is 13 residues.

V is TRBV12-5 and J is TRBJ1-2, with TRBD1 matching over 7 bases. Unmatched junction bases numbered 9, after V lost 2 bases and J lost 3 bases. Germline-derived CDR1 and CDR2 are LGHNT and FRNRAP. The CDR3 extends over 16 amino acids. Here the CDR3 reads CASGLPGQAEDYGYTF. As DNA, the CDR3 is TGTGCTAGTGGTTTGCCCGGACAGGCAGAGGACTATGGCTACACCTTC.

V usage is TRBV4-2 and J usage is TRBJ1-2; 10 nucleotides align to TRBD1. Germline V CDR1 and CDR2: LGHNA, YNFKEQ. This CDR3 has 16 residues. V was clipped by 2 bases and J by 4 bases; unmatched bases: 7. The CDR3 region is CASSQQGQGMGYGYTF. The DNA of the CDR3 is TGTGCCAGCAGCCAACAGGGACAGGGGATGGGCTATGGCTACACCTTC.

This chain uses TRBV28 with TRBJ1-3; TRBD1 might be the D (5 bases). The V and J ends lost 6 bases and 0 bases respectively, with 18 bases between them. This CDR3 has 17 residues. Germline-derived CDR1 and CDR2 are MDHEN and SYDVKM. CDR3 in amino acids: CASSPGGVQSSGNTIYF. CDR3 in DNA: TGTGCCAGCAGCCCTGGGGGGGTTCAAAGCTCTGGAAACACCATATATTTT.

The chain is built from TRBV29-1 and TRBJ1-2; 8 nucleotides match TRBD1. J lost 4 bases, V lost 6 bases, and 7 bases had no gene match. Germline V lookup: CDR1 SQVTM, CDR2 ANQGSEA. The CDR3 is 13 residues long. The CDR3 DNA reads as TGCAGCGTGGGTCGGACAGGGAGCTATGGCTACACCTTC. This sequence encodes CSVGRTGSYGYTF.

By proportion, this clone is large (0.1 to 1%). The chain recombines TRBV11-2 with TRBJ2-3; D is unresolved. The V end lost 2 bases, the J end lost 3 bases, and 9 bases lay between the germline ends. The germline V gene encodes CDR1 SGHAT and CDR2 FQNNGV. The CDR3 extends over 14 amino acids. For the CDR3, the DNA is TGTGCCAGCAGCTTAAATCCCTGGACAGATACGCAGTATTTT. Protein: CASSLNPWTDTQYF.

This CDR3 is CASSQQGPEKLFF. The DNA of the CDR3 is TGTGCCAGCAGCCAACAGGGCCCAGAAAAACTGTTTTTT. This chain uses TRBV14 with TRBJ1-4; the D gene is possibly TRBD1 (5 bases). V lost 2 bases and J 8 bases, leaving 9 bases between the germline ends. The CDR3 loop spans 13 amino acids. Germline CDR1 SGHDN, CDR2 FVKESK.

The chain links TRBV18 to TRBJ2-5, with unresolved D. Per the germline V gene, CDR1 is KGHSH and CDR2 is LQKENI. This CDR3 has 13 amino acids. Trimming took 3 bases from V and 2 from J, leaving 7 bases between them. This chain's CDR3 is CASSPQEQETQYF. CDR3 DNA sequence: TGTGCCAGCTCACCCCAGGAACAAGAGACCCAGTACTTC.